A single sample is the source of the 21 T cell receptor beta chains below, sequenced in a study of blood T cell repertoires in COVID-19. The protocol was immunoSEQ multiplex PCR, while the TCRdb copy is restricted to in-frame clones and leaves out a portion. The sample carries around 97,000 clones, roughly 87% recorded once. Sequences were obtained from peripheral blood. These receptors originate from a human donor in a cohort sampled during active COVID-19.

The chain links TRBV28 to TRBJ2-3, with TRBD1 matching 7 bases. V lost 7 bases, J lost 2 bases, and 6 bases stayed unmatched. CDR3 length equals 14 residues. Germline V gene lookup returns CDR1 MDHEN and CDR2 SYDVKM. In nucleotides, the CDR3 is TGTGCCAGCACCCTGGACAGGTCCACAGATACGCAGTATTTT. Translated: CASTLDRSTDTQYF.

The genes are TRBV6-5 and TRBJ2-7; a weak D match, TRBD2 (6 bases). Germline V lookup: CDR1 MNHEY, CDR2 SVGAGI. V was trimmed by 1 base and J by 5 bases, leaving 15 bases between them. This CDR3 comprises 15 residues. The CDR3 bases are TGTGCCAGCAGTTACTTCCAGGGAGGAGTGGACGAGCAGTACTTC. It translates to CASSYFQGGVDEQYF.

The chain uses TRBV28 and TRBJ2-3; 13 nucleotides line up with TRBD2. The germline V gene encodes CDR1 MDHEN and CDR2 SYDVKM. The CDR3 loop spans 15 amino acids. The V segment lost 5 bases and the J segment 3 bases; nucleotides outside the gene matches: 2. CDR3 sequence: CASSRTSGRTDTQYF. CDR3 in DNA: TGTGCCAGCAGTAGGACTAGCGGGAGAACAGATACGCAGTATTTT.

This chain joins TRBV15 and TRBJ2-5; 11 bases line up with TRBD2. CDR1 is LNHNV and CDR2 is YYDKDF in the germline V gene (reference sequence). The CDR3 has 16 amino acids. The V segment lost 3 bases and the J segment 5 bases; nucleotides outside the gene matches: 8. This CDR3 reads CATSSFGLAGYETQYF. For the CDR3, the DNA is TGTGCCACCAGCAGTTTCGGACTAGCGGGTTATGAGACCCAGTACTTC.

CDR3 in DNA: TGTGCCAGCAGCGTTGGACAGGGTGGTTACGAGCAGTACTTC. It is translated as CASSVGQGGYEQYF. The chain links TRBV11-2 to TRBJ2-7, with TRBD1 matching 8 bases. The germline CDR1 and CDR2 sequences are SGHAT and FQNNGV. The length of the CDR3 is 14 residues. The trim removed 5 bases at V and 4 bases at J, leaving 7 bases unmatched. The full variable domain, rest sourced from reference TRBV11-2 and TRBJ2-7, is EAGVAQSPRYKIIEKRQSVAFWCNPISGHATLYWYQQILGQGPKLLIQFQNNGVVDDSQLPKDRFSAERLKGVDSTLKIQPAKLEDSAVYLCASSVGQGGYEQYFGPGTRLTVT.

This sequence joins TRBV7-2 and TRBJ2-5, with 11 bases identical to TRBD2. The J segment lost 2 bases and the V segment lost 0 bases, leaving 2 bases of the junction unmatched. This CDR3 region has 16 residues. Looked up from germline, CDR1 is SGHTA and CDR2 is FQGNSA. Written as DNA, the CDR3 is TGTGCCAGCAGCTTAGCGGCTAGCGGGGGGCAAGAGACCCAGTACTTC. This codes for CASSLAASGGQETQYF.

This chain links TRBV7-7 with TRBJ1-4; D is ambiguous. Germline lookup yields CDR1 SSHAT and CDR2 FNYEAQ (reference sequence). V was pared by 2 bases and J by 3 bases, with 19 bases between. CDR3 length: 18 residues. This CDR3 reads CASSLRPPVSGANEKLFF. The CDR3 region has the DNA TGTGCCAGCAGCTTAAGACCCCCCGTATCAGGTGCTAATGAAAAACTGTTTTTT.

The J gene is TRBJ1-3, the V gene TRBV28, with a tentative D call TRBD1 (5 bases). This CDR3 has 14 residues. Germline CDR1 MDHEN, CDR2 SYDVKM. V lost 2 bases and J 4 bases, leaving 9 bases between the germline ends. CDR3 sequence reads: CASSLGGGGNTIYF. The CDR3 DNA reads TGTGCCAGCAGTTTAGGGGGAGGGGGAAACACCATATATTTT.

The chain couples TRBV1 to TRBJ1-4; no DNA check was done on the table's D call, TRBD1. TRBV1 is marked as a pseudogene. The CDR3 extends over 14 amino acids. CDR3 residues: CTSSQGGQGEKLFF. The CDR3 nucleotides are TGCACCAGCAGCCAAGGGGGACAGGGAGAAAAACTGTTTTTT.

V gene TRBV9 combines with J gene TRBJ2-3; TRBD2 matches at 8 bases. J was trimmed by 5 bases and V by 4 bases; bases with no gene match: 9. CDR3 length: 15 amino acids. Germline loops: CDR1 SGDLS, CDR2 YYNGEE. CDR3 sequence: CASSLSGAGEDTQYF. CDR3 sequence (DNA): TGTGCCAGCAGCTTATCCGGAGCGGGGGAAGATACGCAGTATTTT. Complete variable domain (other parts from reference TRBV9 and TRBJ2-3): DSGVTQTPKHLITATGQRVTLRCSPRSGDLSVYWYQQSLDQGLQFLIQYYNGEERAKGNILERFSAQQFPDLHSELNLSSLELGDSALYFCASSLSGAGEDTQYFGPGTRLTVL.

The rearrangement links TRBV4-2 to TRBJ2-3, with D possibly TRBD2 on 5 matching bases. V lost 4 bases, J lost 6 bases, and 11 bases lay in between. CDR1 is LGHNA, CDR2 YNFKEQ, per germline. This CDR3 has 13 residues. The CDR3 reads CASSPGLSDTQYF. CDR3 bases: TGTGCCAGCAGCCCCGGACTGTCGGATACGCAGTATTTT.

This sequence joins TRBV9 and TRBJ2-5; maybe TRBD1 (5 bases). Germline lookup yields CDR1 SGDLS and CDR2 YYNGEE. V was cut by 5 bases and J by 2 bases, with 13 bases left in between. The CDR3 runs 14 residues. The CDR3 coding sequence is TGTGCCAGCAGTCGGACACCTGGGCAAGAGACCCAGTACTTC. Translation: CASSRTPGQETQYF.

The chain joins TRBV6-4 to TRBJ2-5, with D possibly being TRBD2 (6 bases). CDR3 length: 15 amino acids. Germline lookup yields CDR1 MRHNA and CDR2 SNTAGT. Trimming stripped 2 bases from V and 5 bases from J, with 15 bases between. CDR3 nucleotide sequence: TGTGCCAGCAGTGACGGGCAGGGAGGAAGGGAGACCCAGTACTTC. Translation: CASSDGQGGRETQYF.

The chain combines TRBV6-2 or TRBV6-3 with TRBJ2-7; D is unclear. Between the trimmed V and J ends, which lost 6 bases and 5 bases, there was a span of 11 bases. Germline loops: CDR1 MNHEY, CDR2 SVGEGT. The CDR3 has 12 amino acids. DNA of the CDR3: TGTGCCAGCAGCACCGGAGTCCACGAGCAGTACTTC. Its translation is CASSTGVHEQYF.

V gene TRBV6-1 combines with J gene TRBJ2-7; D not resolved. V dropped 2 bases and J dropped 7 bases, with 6 bases sitting between them. The CDR3 spans 11 residues. Germline CDR1 MNHNS, CDR2 SASEGT. The CDR3: CASSESVEQYF. Written as DNA, the CDR3 is TGTGCCAGCAGTGAATCAGTAGAGCAGTACTTC.

This clone showed up just once. The genes are TRBV11-3 and TRBJ2-1; 9 nucleotides match TRBD2. J lost 5 bases, V lost 4 bases, and 6 bases had no gene match. This CDR3 has 15 residues. Germline V gene lookup returns CDR1 SGHNT and CDR2 YENEEA. The CDR3 spells CASSYGLAPNNEQFF. CDR3 bases: TGTGCCAGCAGCTACGGACTAGCGCCGAACAATGAGCAGTTCTTC. Together with reference TRBV11-3 and TRBJ2-1, the CDR3 gives the full variable domain: EAGVVQSPRYKIIEKKQPVAFWCNPISGHNTLYWYLQNLGQGPELLIRYENEEAVDDSQLPKDRFSAERLKGVDSTLKIQPAELGDSAVYLCASSYGLAPNNEQFFGPGTRLTVL.

V and J are TRBV5-1 and TRBJ2-7; TRBD2 matches 8 bases. V was clipped by 4 bases and J by 1 base; unmatched bases: 10. The length of the CDR3 is 16 residues. Germline assignment: CDR1 SGHRS and CDR2 YFSETQ. The CDR3 loop reads CASSRVAGGGSYEQYF. CDR3 DNA: TGCGCCAGCAGCCGTGTAGCAGGCGGGGGGTCCTACGAGCAGTACTTC.

The chain has TRBV6-1 and TRBJ1-1, with TRBD1 as a possible D gene (6 bases). Trimming cost V 3 bases and J 8 bases, with 13 bases left between them. This CDR3 is 13 amino acids long. The germline gives CDR1 MNHNS, CDR2 SASEGT. In DNA, the CDR3 is TGTGCCAGCAGTGAGGTGCCAGGACAGGAAGCTTTCTTT. It codes for CASSEVPGQEAFF.

The chain employs TRBV3-1 (or the pseudogene TRBV3-2) and TRBJ2-3; TRBD1 aligns across 9 bases. The J segment lost 4 bases and the V segment lost 4 bases, leaving 3 bases of the junction unmatched. Germline V gene sequence: CDR1 LGHDT, CDR2 YNNKEL (reference sequence). CDR3 length: 14 residues. The CDR3 spells CASSRGQGADTQYF. The CDR3 DNA sequence: TGTGCCAGCAGCCGGGGACAGGGCGCAGATACGCAGTATTTT.

This clone has a handful of counts. The rearrangement joins TRBV9 to TRBJ2-7, with a weak D call TRBD1 (7 bases). Germline CDR1 reads SGDLS; CDR2 reads YYNGEE. The CDR3 is made up of 14 amino acids. V was clipped by 2 bases and J by 7 bases, with 16 bases between them. The CDR3 DNA reads TGTGCCAGCAGCGTTGGAGGGGGCAGGGGTGAGCAGTACTTC. The encoded protein is CASSVGGGRGEQYF.

The chain carries TRBV19 and TRBJ2-2; a possible D gene is TRBD1 (6 bases). Germline-derived CDR1 and CDR2 are LNHDA and SQIVND (reference sequence). V was shortened by 5 bases and J by 0 bases, with 13 bases between the two germline ends. CDR3 length equals 16 residues. The CDR3 loop reads CASSETGIANTGELFF. The DNA for the CDR3 is TGTGCCAGTAGTGAAACAGGGATCGCGAACACCGGGGAGCTGTTTTTT.